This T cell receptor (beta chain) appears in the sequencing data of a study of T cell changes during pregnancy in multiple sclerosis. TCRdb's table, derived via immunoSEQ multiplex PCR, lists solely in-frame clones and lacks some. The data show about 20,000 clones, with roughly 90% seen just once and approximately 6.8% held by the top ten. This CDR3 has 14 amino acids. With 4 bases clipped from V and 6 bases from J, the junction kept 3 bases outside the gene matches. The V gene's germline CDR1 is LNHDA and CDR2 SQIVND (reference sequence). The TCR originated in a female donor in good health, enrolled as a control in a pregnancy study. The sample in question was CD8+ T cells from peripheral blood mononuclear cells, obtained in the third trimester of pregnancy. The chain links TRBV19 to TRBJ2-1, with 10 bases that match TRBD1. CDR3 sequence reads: CASSTRDRGNEQFF. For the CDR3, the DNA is TGTGCCAGTAGTACCCGGGACAGGGGCAATGAGCAGTTCTTC.